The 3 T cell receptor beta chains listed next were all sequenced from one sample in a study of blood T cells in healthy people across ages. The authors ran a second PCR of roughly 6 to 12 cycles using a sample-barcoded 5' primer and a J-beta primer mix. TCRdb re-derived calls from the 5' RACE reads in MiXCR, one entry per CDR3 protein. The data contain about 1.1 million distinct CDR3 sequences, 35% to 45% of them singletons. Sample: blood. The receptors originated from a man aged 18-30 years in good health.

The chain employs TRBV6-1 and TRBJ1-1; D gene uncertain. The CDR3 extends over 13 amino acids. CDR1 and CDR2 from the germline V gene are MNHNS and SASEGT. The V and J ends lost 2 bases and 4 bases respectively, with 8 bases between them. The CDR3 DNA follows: TGTGCCAGCAGTGAAAGCGGTGCCACTGAAGCTTTCTTT. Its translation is CASSESGATEAFF.

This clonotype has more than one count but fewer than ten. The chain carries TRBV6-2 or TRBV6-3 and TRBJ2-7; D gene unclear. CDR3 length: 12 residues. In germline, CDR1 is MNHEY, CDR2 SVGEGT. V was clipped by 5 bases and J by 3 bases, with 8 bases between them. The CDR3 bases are TGTGCCAGCAGTAATCGATTCTACGAGCAGTACTTC. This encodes CASSNRFYEQYF.

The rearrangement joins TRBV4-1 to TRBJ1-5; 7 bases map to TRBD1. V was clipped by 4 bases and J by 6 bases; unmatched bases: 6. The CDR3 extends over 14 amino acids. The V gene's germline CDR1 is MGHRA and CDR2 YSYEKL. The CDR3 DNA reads TGCGCCAGCAGCCCGACAGGGTTGGGTCAGCCCCAGCATTTT. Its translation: CASSPTGLGQPQHF.